The entry that follows covers one T cell receptor (beta chain) sequence. Its target is not known. This record belongs to a study of cytomegalovirus exposure and HLA in healthy donors. The study's findings and limits: Despite most TCR sequences being rare, some public TCRs occurred in many donors.

The CDR3 loop spans 15 amino acids. V lost 3 bases to trimming and J lost 2 bases, with 11 bases between them. CDR1 and CDR2 from the germline V gene are MNHNS and SASEGT. This table comes from immunoSEQ multiplex PCR, and its TCRdb copy is limited to in-frame clones, with some not included. The sample holds some 200,000 clones; about 90% are singletons and the top ten take around 1.1%. Sequences were obtained from PBMCs. The receptor comes from a woman aged 18 to 35 in good health and CMV-seronegative. The V call is TRBV6-1, the J call TRBJ2-1, with D tentatively TRBD2 (6 bases). Here the CDR3 DNA reads TGTGCCAGCAGTGAGGTAGCGGATACCTACAATGAGCAGTTCTTC. It translates to CASSEVADTYNEQFF.